A single sample is the source of the 26 T cell receptor beta chains below, sequenced in a study of siplizumab effects on memory and regulatory T cells. Produced via immunoSEQ multiplex PCR; TCRdb's table is partial and in-frame only. The data contain fewer than 100,000 clones, approximately 95% of them singletons. Specimen: CD8+ T cells sorted from blood. All receptors derive from a human donor in good health.

The J gene is TRBJ2-2, the V gene TRBV5-8; the match to TRBD2 covers 10 bases. The CDR3 has 16 residues. With V trimmed by 4 bases and J by 6 bases, 9 bases remained unmatched. The germline CDR1 and CDR2 sequences are SGHTS and YDEGEE. The chain's CDR3 is CASSSYLAGEAGELFF. CDR3 sequence (DNA): TGTGCCAGCAGCAGCTACCTAGCGGGAGAGGCCGGGGAGCTGTTTTTT.

The chain combines TRBV13 with TRBJ2-7, with 13 bases matching TRBD2. The germline V gene encodes CDR1 PRHDT and CDR2 FYEKMQ (reference sequence). The V gene end was trimmed by 6 bases and the J gene end by 2 bases; junction bases not matched to a gene: 4. This CDR3 is built from 15 residues. The CDR3 DNA is TGTGCCAGCAGACTAGCGGGAGGGGGGGCCTACGAGCAGTACTTC. This translates into CASRLAGGGAYEQYF.

This clone was counted only a few times. The chain is built from TRBV19 and TRBJ1-1, with a tentative D call TRBD1 (5 bases). CDR3 length: 14 residues. Germline V gene lookup returns CDR1 LNHDA and CDR2 SQIVND (reference sequence). The germline V and J ends were trimmed by 7 bases and 0 bases, with 12 bases remaining between them. In nucleotides, the CDR3 is TGTGCCAGTATGGGGTTAGGGGTGAACACTGAAGCTTTCTTT. Residues: CASMGLGVNTEAFF.

The chain uses TRBV28 and TRBJ2-7; D remains unclear. CDR1 and CDR2 (germline): MDHEN, SYDVKM. V gave up 4 bases and J gave up 2 bases, with 12 bases separating them. CDR3 size: 14 residues. CDR3 bases: TGTGCCAGCAGTTCGGATCGCTCAACCTACGAGCAGTACTTC. Protein sequence: CASSSDRSTYEQYF.

This sequence joins TRBV5-6 and TRBJ2-6; 9 bases line up with TRBD1. The CDR3 runs 17 residues. V lost 3 bases, J lost 0 bases, and 4 bases stayed unmatched. CDR1 and CDR2 from the germline V gene are SGHDT and YYEEEE. In DNA form, the CDR3 reads TGTGCCAGCAGCTCCGGGACAGGGACCTCTGGGGCCAACGTCCTGACTTTC. Amino acids: CASSSGTGTSGANVLTF.

The CDR3, as DNA: TGCGCCAGCAGCCAAGCGGCGGGATCTAAGGGCTACACCTTC. This sequence encodes CASSQAAGSKGYTF. The V and J genes are TRBV4-1 and TRBJ1-2; unclear D gene. The CDR3 is 14 amino acids. Trimming removed 1 base from V and 8 bases from J, with 14 bases in between. In germline, CDR1 is MGHRA, CDR2 YSYEKL.

This chain uses TRBV9 with TRBJ2-7, with D tentatively TRBD1 (5 bases). There are 13 residues in the CDR3. Germline V CDR1 and CDR2: SGDLS, YYNGEE. The V and J ends lost 4 bases and 1 base respectively, with 9 bases between them. The DNA for the CDR3 is TGTGCCAGCAGCAGGGGTAGTTCCTACGAGCAGTACTTC. This translates into CASSRGSSYEQYF. The full variable domain, rest sourced from reference TRBV9 and TRBJ2-7, is DSGVTQTPKHLITATGQRVTLRCSPRSGDLSVYWYQQSLDQGLQFLIQYYNGEERAKGNILERFSAQQFPDLHSELNLSSLELGDSALYFCASSRGSSYEQYFGPGTRLTVT.

The V gene is TRBV5-5, the J gene TRBJ1-1; D not resolved. Germline V gene lookup returns CDR1 SGHKS and CDR2 YYEKEE (reference sequence). The CDR3 covers 16 residues. Deletions cut 4 bases from V and 4 bases from J, with 20 bases between. CDR3 DNA: TGTGCCAGCAGCCCGGAATCACCGGGAATTCCCACTGAAGCTTTCTTT. It is translated as CASSPESPGIPTEAFF.

The J gene is TRBJ1-4, the V gene TRBV9, with 7 bases identical to TRBD1. Germline lookup yields CDR1 SGDLS and CDR2 YYNGEE. The V gene end was trimmed by 3 bases and the J gene end by 2 bases; junction bases not matched to a gene: 4. This CDR3 is built from 15 residues. The CDR3 DNA is TGTGCCAGCAGCGGACAGGGTTGGACTAATGAAAAACTGTTTTTT. This translates into CASSGQGWTNEKLFF.

V usage is TRBV19 and J usage is TRBJ2-7; 10 nucleotides align to TRBD2. Per the germline V gene, CDR1 is LNHDA and CDR2 is SQIVND (reference sequence). Germline trimming cut 5 bases from V and 4 bases from J; bases unmatched to any gene: 8. This CDR3 has 15 residues. CDR3 nucleotides: TGTGCCAGTAGTTCCGGACTAGCGGTCCGATACGAGCAGTACTTC. Protein: CASSSGLAVRYEQYF.

About this clone: One junction end does not reproduce the germline sequence, and a read error may be involved. The rearrangement links TRBV13 to TRBJ2-1, with TRBD2 identical over 16 bases. In germline, CDR1 is PRHDT, CDR2 FYEKMQ (reference sequence). The CDR3 runs 15 residues. The CDR3 loop is CASSLGTSGRAGVFF. CDR3 nucleotides: TGTGCCAGCAGCCTAGGGACTAGCGGGAGGGCCGGGGTTTTCTTC.

The J gene is TRBJ2-6, the V gene TRBV27; D is perhaps TRBD2 (7 bases). From germline, CDR1 is MNHEY and CDR2 SMNVEV (reference sequence). CDR3 length: 17 amino acids. V was cut by 3 bases and J by 3 bases, with 15 bases left in between. This CDR3 reads CASSFGRGGNGANVLTF. In DNA form, the CDR3 reads TGTGCCAGCAGTTTCGGTAGGGGGGGAAATGGGGCCAACGTCCTGACTTTC.

The chain employs TRBV4-2 and TRBJ2-1; no clear D. Germline lookup yields CDR1 LGHNA and CDR2 YNFKEQ. The CDR3 sequence is 13 residues long. V was clipped by 1 base and J by 7 bases, with 8 bases between them. CDR3 protein: CASSQAGRNEQFF. In DNA, the CDR3 is TGTGCCAGCAGCCAAGCGGGTAGGAATGAGCAGTTCTTC.

This chain uses TRBV29-1 with TRBJ1-1; no reliable D call. The length of the CDR3 is 14 residues. Germline CDR1 SQVTM, CDR2 ANQGSEA. V was trimmed by 7 bases and J by 5 bases, leaving 20 bases between them. The CDR3 DNA reads TGCAGCGCCGACCAGTCCGGGCTTTGGACTGAAGCTTTCTTT. Its translation is CSADQSGLWTEAFF.

In regard to this clone: The junction shows a germline mismatch at one end, possibly a read error. The rearrangement links TRBV7-7 to TRBJ1-1; no definite D call. CDR3 size: 13 residues. Germline CDR1 is SSHAT and CDR2 is FNYEAQ (reference sequence). The CDR3 is CASSLDKNTEAFF. CDR3 DNA: TGTGCTAGCAGCTTAGATAAGAACACTGAAGCTTTCTTT.

This clone was seen just once. This chain links TRBV18 with TRBJ2-7; D is possibly TRBD1 (5 bases). The CDR3 is 14 residues long. Germline loops: CDR1 KGHSH, CDR2 LQKENI. Trimming removed 2 bases from V and 5 bases from J, with 13 bases in between. The CDR3 region is CASSPTQGSHEQYF. CDR3 DNA sequence: TGTGCCAGCTCACCAACCCAGGGCAGCCACGAGCAGTACTTC.

The J gene is TRBJ1-1, the V gene TRBV10-3; 7 bases are shared with TRBD1. This CDR3 contains 14 residues. J lost 0 bases, V lost 3 bases, and 1 base had no gene match. Germline loops: CDR1 ENHRY, CDR2 SYGVKD. The CDR3 here is CAISERGLNTEAFF. CDR3 DNA sequence: TGTGCCATCAGTGAAAGGGGGCTGAACACTGAAGCTTTCTTT.

The chain combines TRBV4-1 with TRBJ1-5; 8 nucleotides align to TRBD1. There are 14 residues in the CDR3. V shed 3 bases and J 5 bases; nucleotides not matched to a gene: 3. Germline values: CDR1 MGHRA, CDR2 YSYEKL. The CDR3 sequence: CASSHGQGDQPQHF. The DNA of the CDR3 is TGCGCCAGCAGCCACGGACAGGGTGATCAGCCCCAGCATTTT.

The rearrangement links TRBV11-1 to TRBJ2-2; D might be TRBD1 (6 bases). CDR1 is SGHAT and CDR2 is FQDESV in the germline V gene (reference sequence). This CDR3 is built from 16 residues. V dropped 5 bases and J dropped 2 bases, with 15 bases sitting between them. Written as DNA, the CDR3 is TGTGCCAGCAGCCCCAGGGTGACAGGCAACACCGGGGAGCTGTTTTTT. Translated, it gives CASSPRVTGNTGELFF.

The gene calls are TRBV7-2 and TRBJ1-2, with D possibly TRBD1 on 6 matching bases. With 5 bases removed from V and 3 bases from J, the gap between germline ends came to 13 bases. This CDR3 has 14 amino acids. Germline CDR1 and CDR2: SGHTA and FQGNSA. The CDR3: CASSPQGFDYGYTF. CDR3 DNA: TGTGCCAGCAGCCCCCAGGGGTTTGACTATGGCTACACCTTC.

The gene calls are TRBV4-1 and TRBJ2-7; D gene uncertain. CDR1 MGHRA and CDR2 YSYEKL come from the germline V gene. Trimming cost V 1 base and J 1 base, with 11 bases left between them. The CDR3 spans 15 residues. The CDR3 bases are TGCGCCAGCAGCCAAGTGAAGGACGCATCCTACGAGCAGTACTTC. Residues: CASSQVKDASYEQYF.

The chain is built from TRBV7-6 and TRBJ2-7, with 7 nucleotides matching TRBD2. The CDR3 covers 15 residues. Germline CDR1 is SGHVS and CDR2 is FNYEAQ. Unmatched junction bases numbered 7, after V lost 4 bases and J lost 1 base. The CDR3 region has the DNA TGTGCCAGCAGCTCCTTGGGTAGCGGGTCCTACGAGCAGTACTTC. The encoded protein is CASSSLGSGSYEQYF.

The gene calls are TRBV4-1 and TRBJ2-7; 7 bases are shared with TRBD2. V was pared by 3 bases and J by 0 bases, with 8 bases of the junction left unmatched. This CDR3 is built from 16 residues. Germline CDR1 reads MGHRA; CDR2 reads YSYEKL. The CDR3 DNA reads TGCGCCAGCAGCCACCTAACTAGCGCGAGCTCCTACGAGCAGTACTTC. Its translation is CASSHLTSASSYEQYF.

The V and J genes are TRBV7-8 and TRBJ2-1; D may correspond to TRBD1 or TRBD2 (5 bases each). Looked up from germline, CDR1 is SGHVS and CDR2 is FQNEAQ. Trimming removed 0 bases from V and 8 bases from J, with 8 bases in between. CDR3 size: 13 residues. CDR3 nucleotide sequence: TGTGCCAGCAGCTTAGCGGGGGTCGATGAGCAGTTCTTC. It codes for CASSLAGVDEQFF.

The chain couples TRBV19 to TRBJ1-2; D is ambiguous. There are 10 residues in the CDR3. Germline loops: CDR1 LNHDA, CDR2 SQIVND (reference sequence). Trimming shortened V by 9 bases and J by 9 bases, and 11 bases separated the two germline ends. The CDR3 DNA sequence: TGTGCCAGCGGACTCCCGAGCTACACCTTC. This codes for CASGLPSYTF. Drawing the rest from reference TRBV19 and TRBJ1-2, the complete variable domain is DGGITQSPKYLFRKEGQNVTLSCEQNLNHDAMYWYRQDPGQGLRLIYYSQIVNDFQKGDIAEGYSVSREKKESFPLTVTSAQKNPTAFYLCASGLPSYTFGSGTRLTVV.

The rearrangement uses TRBV6-1 and TRBJ2-1; no definite D call. Trimming cost V 10 bases and J 6 bases, with 7 bases left between them. CDR1 and CDR2 from the germline V gene are MNHNS and SASEGT. The CDR3 sequence is 10 residues long. Here the CDR3 reads CATMSNEQFF. The CDR3 coding sequence is TGTGCCACCATGAGCAATGAGCAGTTCTTC.